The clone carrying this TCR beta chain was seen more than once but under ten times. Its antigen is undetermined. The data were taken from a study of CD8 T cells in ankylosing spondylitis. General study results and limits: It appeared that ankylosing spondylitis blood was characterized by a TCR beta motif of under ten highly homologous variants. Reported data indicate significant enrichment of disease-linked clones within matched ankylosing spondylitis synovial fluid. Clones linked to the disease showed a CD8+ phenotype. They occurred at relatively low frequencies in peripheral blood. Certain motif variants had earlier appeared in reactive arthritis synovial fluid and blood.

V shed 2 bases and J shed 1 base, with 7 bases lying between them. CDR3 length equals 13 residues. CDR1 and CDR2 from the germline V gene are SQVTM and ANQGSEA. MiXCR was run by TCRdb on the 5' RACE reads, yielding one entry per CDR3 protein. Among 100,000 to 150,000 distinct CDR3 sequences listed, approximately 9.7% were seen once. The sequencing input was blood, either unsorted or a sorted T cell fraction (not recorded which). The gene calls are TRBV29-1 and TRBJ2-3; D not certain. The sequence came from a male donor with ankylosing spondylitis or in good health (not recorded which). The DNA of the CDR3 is TGCAGCGTTGAACCCCAGGGCACAGATACGCAGTATTTT. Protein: CSVEPQGTDTQYF.